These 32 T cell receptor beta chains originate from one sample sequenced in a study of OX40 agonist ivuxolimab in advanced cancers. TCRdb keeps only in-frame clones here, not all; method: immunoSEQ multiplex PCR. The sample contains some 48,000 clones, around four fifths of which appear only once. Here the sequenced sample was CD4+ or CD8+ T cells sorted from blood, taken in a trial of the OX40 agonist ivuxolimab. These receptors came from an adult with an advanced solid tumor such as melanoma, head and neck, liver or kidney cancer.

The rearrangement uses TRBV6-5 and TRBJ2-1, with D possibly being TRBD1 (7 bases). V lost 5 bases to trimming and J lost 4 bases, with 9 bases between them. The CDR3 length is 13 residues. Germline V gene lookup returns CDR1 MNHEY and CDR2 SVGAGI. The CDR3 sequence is CASSPGGYNEQFF. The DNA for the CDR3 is TGTGCCAGCAGTCCAGGGGGGTACAATGAGCAGTTCTTC.

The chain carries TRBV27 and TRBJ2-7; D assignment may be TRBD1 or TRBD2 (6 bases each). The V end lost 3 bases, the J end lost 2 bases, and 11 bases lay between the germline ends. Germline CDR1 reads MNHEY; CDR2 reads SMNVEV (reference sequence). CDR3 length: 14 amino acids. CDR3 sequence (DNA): TGTGCCAGCAGTTTTGGGGGGCCCACCTACGAGCAGTACTTC. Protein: CASSFGGPTYEQYF.

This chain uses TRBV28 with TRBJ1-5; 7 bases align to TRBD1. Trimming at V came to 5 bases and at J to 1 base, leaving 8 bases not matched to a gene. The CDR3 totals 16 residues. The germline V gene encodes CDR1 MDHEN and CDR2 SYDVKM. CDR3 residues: CASSHRQGLSNQPQHF. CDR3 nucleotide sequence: TGTGCCAGCAGTCACCGACAGGGTTTGAGCAATCAGCCCCAGCATTTT. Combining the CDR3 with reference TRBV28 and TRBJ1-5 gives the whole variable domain DVKVTQSSRYLVKRTGEKVFLECVQDMDHENMFWYRQDPGLGLRLIYFSYDVKMKEKGDIPEGYSVSREKKERFSLILESASTNQTSMYLCASSHRQGLSNQPQHFGDGTRLSIL.

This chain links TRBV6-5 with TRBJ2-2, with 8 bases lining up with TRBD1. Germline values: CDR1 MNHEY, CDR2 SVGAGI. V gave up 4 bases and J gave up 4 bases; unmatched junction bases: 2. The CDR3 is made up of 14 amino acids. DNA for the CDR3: TGTGCCAGCAGTTTTACAGGGGGCACCGGGGAGCTGTTTTTT. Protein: CASSFTGGTGELFF.

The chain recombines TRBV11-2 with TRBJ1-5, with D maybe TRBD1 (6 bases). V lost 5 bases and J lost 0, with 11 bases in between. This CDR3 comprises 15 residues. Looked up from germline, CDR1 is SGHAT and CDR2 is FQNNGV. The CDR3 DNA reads TGTGCCAGCAGCGAGGGACAAAATAGCAATCAGCCCCAGCATTTT. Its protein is CASSEGQNSNQPQHF.

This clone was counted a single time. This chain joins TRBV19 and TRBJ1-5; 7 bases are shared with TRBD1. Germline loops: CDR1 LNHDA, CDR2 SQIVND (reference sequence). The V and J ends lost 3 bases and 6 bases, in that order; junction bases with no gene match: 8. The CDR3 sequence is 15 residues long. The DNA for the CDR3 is TGTGCCAGTAGTATTTGGACAGGCCGGGGTCAGCCCCAGCATTTT. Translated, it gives CASSIWTGRGQPQHF.

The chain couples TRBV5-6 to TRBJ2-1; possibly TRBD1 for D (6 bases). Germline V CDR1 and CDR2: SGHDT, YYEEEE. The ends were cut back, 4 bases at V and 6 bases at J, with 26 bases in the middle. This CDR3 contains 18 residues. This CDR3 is CASSLGWGPDRPTNEQFF. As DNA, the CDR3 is TGTGCCAGCAGCCTGGGGTGGGGGCCGGATAGACCCACCAATGAGCAGTTCTTC.

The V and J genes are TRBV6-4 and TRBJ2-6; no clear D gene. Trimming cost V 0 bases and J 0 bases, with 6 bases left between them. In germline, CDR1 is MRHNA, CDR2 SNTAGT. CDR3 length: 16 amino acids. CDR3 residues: CASSDSGVSGANVLTF. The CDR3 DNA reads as TGTGCCAGCAGTGACTCGGGCGTCTCTGGGGCCAACGTCCTGACTTTC.

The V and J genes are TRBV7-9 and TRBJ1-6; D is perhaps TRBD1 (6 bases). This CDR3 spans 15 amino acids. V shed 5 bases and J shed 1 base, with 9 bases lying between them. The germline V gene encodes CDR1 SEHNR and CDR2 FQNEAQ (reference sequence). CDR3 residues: CASSLGTSYNSPLHF. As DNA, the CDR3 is TGTGCCAGCAGCCTGGGGACATCCTATAATTCACCCCTCCACTTT.

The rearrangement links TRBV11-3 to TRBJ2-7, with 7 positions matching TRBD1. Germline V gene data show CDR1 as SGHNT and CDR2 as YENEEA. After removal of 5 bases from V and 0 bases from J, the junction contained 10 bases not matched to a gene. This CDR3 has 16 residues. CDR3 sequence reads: CASSTPPGQSSYEQYF. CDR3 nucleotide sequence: TGTGCCAGCAGCACACCACCGGGACAGTCCTCCTACGAGCAGTACTTC.

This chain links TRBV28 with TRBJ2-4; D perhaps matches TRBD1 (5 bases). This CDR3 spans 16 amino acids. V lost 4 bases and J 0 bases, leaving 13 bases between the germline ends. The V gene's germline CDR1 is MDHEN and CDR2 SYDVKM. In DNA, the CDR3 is TGTGCCAGCAGTTCTGACAGCGACCTAGCCAAAAACATTCAGTACTTC. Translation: CASSSDSDLAKNIQYF.

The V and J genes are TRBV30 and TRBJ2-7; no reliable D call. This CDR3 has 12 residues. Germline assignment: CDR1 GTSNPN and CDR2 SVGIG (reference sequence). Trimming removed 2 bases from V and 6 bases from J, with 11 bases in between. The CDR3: CAWSQIKPEQYF. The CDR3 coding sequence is TGTGCCTGGAGTCAAATTAAACCCGAGCAGTACTTC.

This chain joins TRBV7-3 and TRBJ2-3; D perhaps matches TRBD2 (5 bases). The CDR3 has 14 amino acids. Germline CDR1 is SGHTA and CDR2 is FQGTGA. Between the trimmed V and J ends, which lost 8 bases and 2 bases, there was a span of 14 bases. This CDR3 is CASQLEGHTDTQYF. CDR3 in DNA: TGTGCCAGCCAGCTTGAGGGCCACACAGATACGCAGTATTTT.

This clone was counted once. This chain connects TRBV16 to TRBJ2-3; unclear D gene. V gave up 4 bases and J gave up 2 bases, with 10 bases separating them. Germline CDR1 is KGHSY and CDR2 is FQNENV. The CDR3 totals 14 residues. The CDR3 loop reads CASSPAVNTDTQYF. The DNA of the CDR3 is TGTGCCAGCAGCCCTGCCGTCAACACAGATACGCAGTATTTT.

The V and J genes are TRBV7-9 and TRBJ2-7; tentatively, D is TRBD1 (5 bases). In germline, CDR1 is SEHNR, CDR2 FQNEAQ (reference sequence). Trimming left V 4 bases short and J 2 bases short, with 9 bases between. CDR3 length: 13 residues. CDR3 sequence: CASSSKDTYEQYF. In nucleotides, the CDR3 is TGTGCCAGCAGCTCTAAGGACACCTACGAGCAGTACTTC.

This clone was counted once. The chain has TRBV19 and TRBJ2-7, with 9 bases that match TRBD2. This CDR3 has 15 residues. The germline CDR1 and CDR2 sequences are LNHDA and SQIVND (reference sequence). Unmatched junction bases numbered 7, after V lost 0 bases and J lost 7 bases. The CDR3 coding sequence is TGTGCCAGTAGTATAGATTCAGCGGGAGGCGAAGAGCAGTACTTC. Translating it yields CASSIDSAGGEEQYF.

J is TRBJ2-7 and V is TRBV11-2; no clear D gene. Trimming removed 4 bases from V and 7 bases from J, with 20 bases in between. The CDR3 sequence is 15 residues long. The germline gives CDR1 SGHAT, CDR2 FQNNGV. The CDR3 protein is CASSSAASDSREQYF. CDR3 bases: TGTGCCAGCAGCTCCGCAGCCTCTGACTCGAGAGAGCAGTACTTC.

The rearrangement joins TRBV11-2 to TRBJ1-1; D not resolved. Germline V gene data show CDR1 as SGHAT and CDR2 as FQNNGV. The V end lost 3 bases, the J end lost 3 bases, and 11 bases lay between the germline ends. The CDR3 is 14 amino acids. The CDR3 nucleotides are TGTGCCAGCAGCTTCGAGACACCTTACACTGAAGCTTTCTTT. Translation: CASSFETPYTEAFF.

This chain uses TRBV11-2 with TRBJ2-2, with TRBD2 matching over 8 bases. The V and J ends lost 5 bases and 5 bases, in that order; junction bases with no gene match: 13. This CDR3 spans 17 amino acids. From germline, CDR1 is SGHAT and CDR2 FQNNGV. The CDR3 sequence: CASSPSPGTSKTGELFF. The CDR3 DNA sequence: TGTGCCAGCAGCCCCAGTCCCGGGACTAGTAAGACCGGGGAGCTGTTTTTT.

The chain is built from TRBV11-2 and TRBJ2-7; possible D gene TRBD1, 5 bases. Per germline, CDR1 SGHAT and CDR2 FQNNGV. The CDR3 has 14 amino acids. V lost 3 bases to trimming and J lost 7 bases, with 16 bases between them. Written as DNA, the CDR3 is TGTGCCAGCAGCTTGGGGCGCCCAACGAGGGAGCAGTACTTC. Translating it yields CASSLGRPTREQYF.

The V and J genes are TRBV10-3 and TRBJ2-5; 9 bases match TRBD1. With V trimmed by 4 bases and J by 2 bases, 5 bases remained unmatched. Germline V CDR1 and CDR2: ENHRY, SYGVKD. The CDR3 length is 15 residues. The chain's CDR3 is CAISGRTGEQETQYF. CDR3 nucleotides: TGTGCCATCAGTGGACGGACAGGGGAGCAAGAGACCCAGTACTTC.

CDR3 nucleotide sequence: TGTGCCAGCAGCCCATGGAGTGGGGAGACCCAGTACTTC. Translating it yields CASSPWSGETQYF. The chain carries TRBV14 and TRBJ2-5; D call uncertain. The CDR3 runs to 13 residues. Germline V gene sequence: CDR1 SGHDN, CDR2 FVKESK. Trimming pared 4 bases from V and 5 bases from J, leaving 11 bases between.

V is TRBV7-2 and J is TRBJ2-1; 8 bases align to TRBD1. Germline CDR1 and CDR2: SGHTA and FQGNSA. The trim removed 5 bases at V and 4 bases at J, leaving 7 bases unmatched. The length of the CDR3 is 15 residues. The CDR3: CASSRTGGAYNEQFF. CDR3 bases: TGTGCCAGCAGCCGAACAGGGGGTGCGTACAATGAGCAGTTCTTC.

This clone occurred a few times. The CDR3 sequence: CASSPTDSPYGYTF. The CDR3 coding sequence is TGTGCCAGCAGCCCAACCGACAGCCCCTATGGCTACACCTTC. The V gene is TRBV11-2, the J gene TRBJ1-2, with a weak D call TRBD1 (5 bases). The length of the CDR3 is 14 residues. CDR1 is SGHAT, CDR2 FQNNGV, per germline. V gave up 5 bases and J gave up 4 bases, with 14 bases separating them. The full variable domain, with the rest looked up from reference TRBV11-2 and TRBJ1-2, is EAGVAQSPRYKIIEKRQSVAFWCNPISGHATLYWYQQILGQGPKLLIQFQNNGVVDDSQLPKDRFSAERLKGVDSTLKIQPAKLEDSAVYLCASSPTDSPYGYTFGSGTRLTVV.

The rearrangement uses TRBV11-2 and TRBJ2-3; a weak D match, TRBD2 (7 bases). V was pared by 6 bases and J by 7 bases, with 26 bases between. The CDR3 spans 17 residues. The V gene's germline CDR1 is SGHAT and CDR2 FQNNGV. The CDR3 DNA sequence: TGTGCCAGCAGTCCTTGGCGCGAGGGCGGGGGCCGCCATACGCAGTATTTT. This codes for CASSPWREGGGRHTQYF.

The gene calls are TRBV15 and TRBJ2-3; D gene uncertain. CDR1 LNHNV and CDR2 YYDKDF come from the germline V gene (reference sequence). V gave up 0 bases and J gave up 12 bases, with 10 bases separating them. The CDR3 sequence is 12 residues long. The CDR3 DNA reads TGTGCCACCAGCAGAGAAACCGCAGACCAGTATTTT. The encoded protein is CATSRETADQYF.

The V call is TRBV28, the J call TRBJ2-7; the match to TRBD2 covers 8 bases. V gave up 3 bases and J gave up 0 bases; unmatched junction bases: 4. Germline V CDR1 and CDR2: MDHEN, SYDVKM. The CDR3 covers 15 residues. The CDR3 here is CASSFSGGGSYEQYF. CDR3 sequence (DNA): TGTGCCAGCAGTTTTTCCGGGGGGGGCTCCTACGAGCAGTACTTC.

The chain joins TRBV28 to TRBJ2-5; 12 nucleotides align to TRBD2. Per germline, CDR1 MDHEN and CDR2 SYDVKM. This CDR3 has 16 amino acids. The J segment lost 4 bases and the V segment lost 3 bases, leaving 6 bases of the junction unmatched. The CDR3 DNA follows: TGTGCCAGCAGTTTGAGGCTAGCGGGAGGGTTAGAGACCCAGTACTTC. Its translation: CASSLRLAGGLETQYF. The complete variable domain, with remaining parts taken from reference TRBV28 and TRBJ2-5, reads DVKVTQSSRYLVKRTGEKVFLECVQDMDHENMFWYRQDPGLGLRLIYFSYDVKMKEKGDIPEGYSVSREKKERFSLILESASTNQTSMYLCASSLRLAGGLETQYFGPGTRLLVL.

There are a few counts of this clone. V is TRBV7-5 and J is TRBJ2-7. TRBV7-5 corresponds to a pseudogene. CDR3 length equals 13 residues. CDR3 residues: CVRSLAGGSVEYF. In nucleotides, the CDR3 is TGTGTCAGAAGCTTAGCAGGGGGGAGCGTCGAGTACTTC.

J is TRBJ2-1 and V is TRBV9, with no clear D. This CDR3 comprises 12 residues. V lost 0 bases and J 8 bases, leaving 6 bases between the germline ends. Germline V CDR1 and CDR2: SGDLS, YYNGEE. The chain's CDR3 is CASSVVPHEQFF. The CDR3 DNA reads TGTGCCAGCAGCGTAGTCCCCCATGAGCAGTTCTTC.

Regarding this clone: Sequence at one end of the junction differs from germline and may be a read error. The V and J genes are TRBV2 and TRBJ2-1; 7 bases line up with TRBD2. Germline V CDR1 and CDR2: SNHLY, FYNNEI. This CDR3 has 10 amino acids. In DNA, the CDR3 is TGTGCCAGCAGCGGACTAGACAGCGTCTTC. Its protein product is CASSGLDSVF.

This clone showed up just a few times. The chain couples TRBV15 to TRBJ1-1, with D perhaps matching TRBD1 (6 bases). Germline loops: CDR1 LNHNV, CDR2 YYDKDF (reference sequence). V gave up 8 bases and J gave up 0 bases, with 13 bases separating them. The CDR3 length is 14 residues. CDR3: CATARGQLNTEAFF. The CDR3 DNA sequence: TGTGCCACCGCGCGGGGGCAGTTGAACACTGAAGCTTTCTTT. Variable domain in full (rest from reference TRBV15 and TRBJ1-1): DAMVIQNPRYQVTQFGKPVTLSCSQTLNHNVMYWYQQKSSQAPKLLFHYYDKDFNNEADTPDNFQSRRPNTSFCFLDIRSPGLGDTAMYLCATARGQLNTEAFFGQGTRLTVV.